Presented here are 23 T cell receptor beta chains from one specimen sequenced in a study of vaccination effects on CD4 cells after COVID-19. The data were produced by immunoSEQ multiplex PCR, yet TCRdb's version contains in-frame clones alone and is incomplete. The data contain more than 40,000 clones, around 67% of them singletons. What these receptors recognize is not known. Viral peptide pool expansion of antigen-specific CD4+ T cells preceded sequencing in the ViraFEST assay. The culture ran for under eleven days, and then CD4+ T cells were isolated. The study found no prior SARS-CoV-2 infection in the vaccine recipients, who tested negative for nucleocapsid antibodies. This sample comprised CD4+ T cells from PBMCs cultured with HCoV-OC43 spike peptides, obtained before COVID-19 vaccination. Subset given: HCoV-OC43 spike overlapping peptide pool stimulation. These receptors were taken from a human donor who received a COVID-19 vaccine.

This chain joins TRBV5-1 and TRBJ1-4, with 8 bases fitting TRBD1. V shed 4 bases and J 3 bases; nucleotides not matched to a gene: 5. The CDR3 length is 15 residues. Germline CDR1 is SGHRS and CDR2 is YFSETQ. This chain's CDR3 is CASSPGQGPNEKLFF. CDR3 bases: TGCGCCAGCAGCCCCGGACAGGGACCTAATGAAAAACTGTTTTTT.

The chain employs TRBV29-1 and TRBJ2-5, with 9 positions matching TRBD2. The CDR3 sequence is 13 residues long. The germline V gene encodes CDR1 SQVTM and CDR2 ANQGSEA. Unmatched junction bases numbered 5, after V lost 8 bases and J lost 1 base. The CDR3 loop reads CSLVAGAQETQYF. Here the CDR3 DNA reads TGCAGCCTGGTAGCGGGAGCCCAAGAGACCCAGTACTTC.

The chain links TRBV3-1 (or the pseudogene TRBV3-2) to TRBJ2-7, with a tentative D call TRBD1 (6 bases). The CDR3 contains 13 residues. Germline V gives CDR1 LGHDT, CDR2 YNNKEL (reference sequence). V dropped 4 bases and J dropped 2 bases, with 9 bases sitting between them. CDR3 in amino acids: CASSLGDTYEQYF. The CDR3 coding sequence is TGTGCCAGCAGCCTGGGGGACACCTACGAGCAGTACTTC.

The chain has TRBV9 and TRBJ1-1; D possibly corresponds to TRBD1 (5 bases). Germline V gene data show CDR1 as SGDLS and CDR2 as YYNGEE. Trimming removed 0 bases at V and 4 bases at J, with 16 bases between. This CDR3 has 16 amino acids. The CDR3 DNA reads TGTGCCAGCAGCGTAGAGGGGTTCATGAGGGGCACTGAAGCTTTCTTT. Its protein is CASSVEGFMRGTEAFF.

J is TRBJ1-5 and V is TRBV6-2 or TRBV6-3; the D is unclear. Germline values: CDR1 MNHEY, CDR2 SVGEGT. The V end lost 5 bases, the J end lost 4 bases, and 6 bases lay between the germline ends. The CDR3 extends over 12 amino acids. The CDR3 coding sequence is TGTGCCAGCAGTCGTTCGAATCAGCCCCAGCATTTT. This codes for CASSRSNQPQHF.

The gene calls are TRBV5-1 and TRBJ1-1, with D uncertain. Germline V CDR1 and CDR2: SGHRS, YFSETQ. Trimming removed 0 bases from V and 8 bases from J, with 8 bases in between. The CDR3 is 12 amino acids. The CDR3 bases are TGCGCCAGCAGCTTGGATTCATTCGAAGCTTTCTTT. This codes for CASSLDSFEAFF.

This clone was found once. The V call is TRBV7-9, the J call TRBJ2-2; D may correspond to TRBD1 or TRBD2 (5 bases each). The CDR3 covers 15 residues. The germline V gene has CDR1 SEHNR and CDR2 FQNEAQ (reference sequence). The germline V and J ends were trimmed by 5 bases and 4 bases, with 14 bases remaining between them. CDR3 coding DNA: TGTGCCAGCAGCCCCCGGGGCAGGCGCACCGGGGAGCTGTTTTTT. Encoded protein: CASSPRGRRTGELFF.

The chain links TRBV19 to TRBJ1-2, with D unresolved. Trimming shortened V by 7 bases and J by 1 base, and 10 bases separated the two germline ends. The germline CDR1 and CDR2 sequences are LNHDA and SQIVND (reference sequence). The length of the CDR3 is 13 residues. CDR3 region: CASNPRDNYGYTF. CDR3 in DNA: TGTGCCAGTAATCCACGGGATAACTATGGCTACACCTTC.

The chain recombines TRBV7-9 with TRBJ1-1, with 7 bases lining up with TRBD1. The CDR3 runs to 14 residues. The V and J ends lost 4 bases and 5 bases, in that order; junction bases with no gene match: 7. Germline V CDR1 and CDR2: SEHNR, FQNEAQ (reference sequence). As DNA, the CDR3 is TGTGCCAGCAGCTCCCTGACAGGGTATACTGAAGCTTTCTTT. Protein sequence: CASSSLTGYTEAFF.

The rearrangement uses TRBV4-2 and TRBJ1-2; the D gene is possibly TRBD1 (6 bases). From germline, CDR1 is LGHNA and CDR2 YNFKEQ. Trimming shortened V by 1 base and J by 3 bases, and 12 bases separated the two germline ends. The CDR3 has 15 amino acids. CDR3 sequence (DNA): TGTGCCAGCAGCCAAGGGTCAGGGGTGCACTATGGCTACACCTTC. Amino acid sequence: CASSQGSGVHYGYTF.

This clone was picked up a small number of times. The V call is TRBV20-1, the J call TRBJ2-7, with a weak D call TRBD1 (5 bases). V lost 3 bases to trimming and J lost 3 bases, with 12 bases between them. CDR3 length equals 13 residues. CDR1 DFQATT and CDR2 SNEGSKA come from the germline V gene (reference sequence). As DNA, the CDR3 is TGCAGTGCTAGTGGGGCAGATTACTACGAGCAGTACTTC. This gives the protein CSASGADYYEQYF.

The CDR3 nucleotides read TGTGCCAGCTCACCCTCGACAGGGGAGGGCTACACCTTC. Protein: CASSPSTGEGYTF. The chain employs TRBV18 and TRBJ1-2; TRBD1 agrees at 8 bases. The junction had 5 bases not matched to a gene; V was cut back by 3 bases and J by 8 bases. Germline V lookup: CDR1 KGHSH, CDR2 LQKENI. The CDR3 length is 13 residues.

CDR3 sequence: CASSESNGTGENEQYF. The CDR3 nucleotides read TGCGCCAGCAGTGAGTCGAATGGGACAGGGGAAAACGAGCAGTACTTC. The chain is built from TRBV10-1 and TRBJ2-7; 10 bases are shared with TRBD1. This CDR3 contains 16 residues. Trimming cost V 0 bases and J 5 bases; bases outside gene matches: 7. Germline CDR1 reads WNHNN; CDR2 reads SYGVQD (reference sequence).

CDR3 sequence: CASSPIGGGVGGYTF. The CDR3 nucleotides read TGTGCCAGCAGCCCAATCGGGGGGGGCGTCGGTGGCTACACCTTC. The V gene is TRBV5-5, the J gene TRBJ1-2; possibly TRBD1 for D (6 bases). V gave up 4 bases and J gave up 7 bases, with 20 bases separating them. Germline V gives CDR1 SGHKS, CDR2 YYEKEE (reference sequence). This CDR3 has 15 amino acids.

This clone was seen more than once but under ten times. CDR3 sequence reads: CASSLERSYEQYF. For the CDR3, the DNA is TGTGCCAGCAGCTTAGAAAGGAGCTACGAGCAGTACTTC. The genes are TRBV11-2 and TRBJ2-7, with D unresolved. The CDR3 covers 13 residues. V lost 0 bases to trimming and J lost 3 bases, with 6 bases between them. The germline gives CDR1 SGHAT, CDR2 FQNNGV.

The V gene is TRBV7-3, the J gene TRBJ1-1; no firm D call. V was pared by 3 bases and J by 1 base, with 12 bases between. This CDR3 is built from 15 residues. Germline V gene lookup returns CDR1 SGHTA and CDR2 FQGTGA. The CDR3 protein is CASSLDGIGNTEAFF. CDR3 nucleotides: TGTGCCAGCAGCTTGGACGGGATCGGGAACACTGAAGCTTTCTTT.

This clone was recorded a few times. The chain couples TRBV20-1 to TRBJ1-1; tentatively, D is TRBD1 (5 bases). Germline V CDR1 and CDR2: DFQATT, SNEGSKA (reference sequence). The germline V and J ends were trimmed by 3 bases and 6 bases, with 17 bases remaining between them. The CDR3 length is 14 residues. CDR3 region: CSASDVGRGPEAFF. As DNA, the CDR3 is TGCAGTGCTAGTGATGTGGGGAGGGGACCTGAAGCTTTCTTT.

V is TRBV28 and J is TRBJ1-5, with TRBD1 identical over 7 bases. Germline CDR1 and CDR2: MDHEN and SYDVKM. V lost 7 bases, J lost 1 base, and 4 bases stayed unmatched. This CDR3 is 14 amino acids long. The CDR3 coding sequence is TGTGCCAGCAACCAGGGGGGGAGCAATCAGCCCCAGCATTTT. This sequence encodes CASNQGGSNQPQHF.

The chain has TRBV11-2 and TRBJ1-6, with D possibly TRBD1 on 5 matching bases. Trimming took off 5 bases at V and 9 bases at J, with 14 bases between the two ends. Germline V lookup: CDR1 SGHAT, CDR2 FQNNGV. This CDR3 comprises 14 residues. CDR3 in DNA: TGTGCCAGCAGCCCCACGACAGAGCTTTCACCCCTCCACTTT. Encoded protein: CASSPTTELSPLHF.

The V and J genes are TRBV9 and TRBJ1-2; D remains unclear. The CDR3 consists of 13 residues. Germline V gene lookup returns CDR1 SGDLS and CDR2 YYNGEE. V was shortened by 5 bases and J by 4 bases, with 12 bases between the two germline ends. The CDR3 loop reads CASRGASAYGYTF. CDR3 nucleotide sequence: TGTGCCAGCAGAGGAGCCTCCGCCTATGGCTACACCTTC.

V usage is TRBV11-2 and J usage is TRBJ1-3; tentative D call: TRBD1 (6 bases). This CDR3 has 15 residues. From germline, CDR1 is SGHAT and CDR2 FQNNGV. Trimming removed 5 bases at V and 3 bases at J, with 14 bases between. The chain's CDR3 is CASSQRGQGGNTIYF. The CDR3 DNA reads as TGTGCCAGCAGCCAACGGGGGCAGGGTGGAAACACCATATATTTT.

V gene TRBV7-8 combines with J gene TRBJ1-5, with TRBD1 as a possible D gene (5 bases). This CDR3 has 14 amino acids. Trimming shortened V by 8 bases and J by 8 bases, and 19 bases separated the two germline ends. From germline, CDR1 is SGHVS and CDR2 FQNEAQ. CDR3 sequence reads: CASRGRDVFKPQHF. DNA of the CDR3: TGTGCCAGCCGGGGTAGGGACGTTTTTAAGCCCCAGCATTTT.

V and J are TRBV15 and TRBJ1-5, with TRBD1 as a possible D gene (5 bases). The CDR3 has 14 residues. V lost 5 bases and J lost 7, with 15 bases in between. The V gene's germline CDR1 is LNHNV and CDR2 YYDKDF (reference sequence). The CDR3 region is CATSEAGQLQPQHF. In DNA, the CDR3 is TGTGCCACCAGCGAAGCAGGGCAATTGCAGCCCCAGCATTTT. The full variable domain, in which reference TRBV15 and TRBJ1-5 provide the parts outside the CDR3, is DAMVIQNPRYQVTQFGKPVTLSCSQTLNHNVMYWYQQKSSQAPKLLFHYYDKDFNNEADTPDNFQSRRPNTSFCFLDIRSPGLGDTAMYLCATSEAGQLQPQHFGDGTRLSIL.